The T cell receptor (beta chain) described here comes from a study of T cell changes during pregnancy in multiple sclerosis. The trim removed 0 bases at V and 5 bases at J, leaving 6 bases unmatched. The CDR3 runs 15 residues. The germline V gene encodes CDR1 LNHNV and CDR2 YYDKDF (reference sequence). TCRdb's table, derived via immunoSEQ multiplex PCR, lists solely in-frame clones and lacks some. The data hold roughly 32,000 clones, with about 87% observed a single time. The material was CD8+ T cells from peripheral blood mononuclear cells, obtained in the third trimester of pregnancy. The source is a female donor with multiple sclerosis, enrolled in a pregnancy study. This rearrangement joins TRBV15 to TRBJ1-1; TRBD1 aligns across 7 bases. CDR3 loop: CATSRDRGQGTEAFF. The CDR3 DNA reads as TGTGCCACCAGCAGAGATAGGGGGCAAGGGACTGAAGCTTTCTTT.